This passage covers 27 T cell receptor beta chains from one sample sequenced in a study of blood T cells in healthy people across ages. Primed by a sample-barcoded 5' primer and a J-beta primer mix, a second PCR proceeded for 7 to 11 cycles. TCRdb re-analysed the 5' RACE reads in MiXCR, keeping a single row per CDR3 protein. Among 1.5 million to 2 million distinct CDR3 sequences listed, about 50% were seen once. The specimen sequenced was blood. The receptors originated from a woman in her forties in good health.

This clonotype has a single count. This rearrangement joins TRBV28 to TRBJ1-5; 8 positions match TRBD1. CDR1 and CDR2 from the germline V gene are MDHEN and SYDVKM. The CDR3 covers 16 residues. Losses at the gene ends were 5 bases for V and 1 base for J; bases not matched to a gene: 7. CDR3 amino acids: CASSTSTGGSNQPQHF. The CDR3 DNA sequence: TGTGCCAGCAGTACCTCCACAGGGGGAAGCAATCAGCCCCAGCATTTT.

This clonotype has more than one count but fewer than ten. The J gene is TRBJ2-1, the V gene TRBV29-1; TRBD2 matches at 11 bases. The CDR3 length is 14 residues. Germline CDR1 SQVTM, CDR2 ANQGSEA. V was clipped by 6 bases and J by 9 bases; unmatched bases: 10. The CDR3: CSVLSGGEGGEQFF. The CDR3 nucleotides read TGCAGCGTCCTTAGCGGGGGGGAGGGAGGTGAGCAGTTCTTC.

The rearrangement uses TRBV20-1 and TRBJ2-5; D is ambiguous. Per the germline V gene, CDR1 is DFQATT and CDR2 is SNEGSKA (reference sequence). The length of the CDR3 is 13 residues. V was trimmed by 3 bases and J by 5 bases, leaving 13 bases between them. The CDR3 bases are TGCAGTGCTAGTGGGTGGAGTTGGGAGACCCAGTACTTC. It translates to CSASGWSWETQYF.

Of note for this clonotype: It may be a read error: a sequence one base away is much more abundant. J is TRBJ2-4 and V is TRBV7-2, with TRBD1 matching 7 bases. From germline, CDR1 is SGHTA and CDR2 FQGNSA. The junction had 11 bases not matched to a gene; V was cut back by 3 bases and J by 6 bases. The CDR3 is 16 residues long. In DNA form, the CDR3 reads TGTGCCAGCAGCTTCACCGGGACAGCACCCAGAAACATTCAGTACTTC. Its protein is CASSFTGTAPRNIQYF.

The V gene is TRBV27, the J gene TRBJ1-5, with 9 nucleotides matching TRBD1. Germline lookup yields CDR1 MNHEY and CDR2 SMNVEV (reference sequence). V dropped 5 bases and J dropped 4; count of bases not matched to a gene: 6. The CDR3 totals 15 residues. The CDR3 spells CASSHGTGRNQPQHF. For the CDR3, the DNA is TGTGCCAGCAGTCACGGGACAGGGCGGAATCAGCCCCAGCATTTT.

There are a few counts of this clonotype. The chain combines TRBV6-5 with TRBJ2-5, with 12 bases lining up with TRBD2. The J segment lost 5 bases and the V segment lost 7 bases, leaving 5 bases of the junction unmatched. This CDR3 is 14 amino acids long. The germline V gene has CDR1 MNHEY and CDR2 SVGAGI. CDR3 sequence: CASNGLAGTETQYF. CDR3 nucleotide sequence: TGTGCCAGCAACGGACTAGCGGGGACGGAGACCCAGTACTTC.

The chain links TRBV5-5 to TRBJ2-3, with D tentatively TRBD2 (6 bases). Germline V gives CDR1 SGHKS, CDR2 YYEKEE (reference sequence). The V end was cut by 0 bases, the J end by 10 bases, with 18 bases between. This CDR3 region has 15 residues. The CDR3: CASSLDTLAVNAQYF. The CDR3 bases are TGTGCCAGCAGCTTGGATACACTAGCAGTAAACGCGCAGTATTTT.

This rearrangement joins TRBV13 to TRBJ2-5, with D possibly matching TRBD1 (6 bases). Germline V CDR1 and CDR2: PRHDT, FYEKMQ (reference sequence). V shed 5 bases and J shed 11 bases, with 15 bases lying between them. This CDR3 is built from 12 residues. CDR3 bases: TGTGCCAGCAGCGACCAGGGGTTTGAGCAGTACTTC. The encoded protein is CASSDQGFEQYF.

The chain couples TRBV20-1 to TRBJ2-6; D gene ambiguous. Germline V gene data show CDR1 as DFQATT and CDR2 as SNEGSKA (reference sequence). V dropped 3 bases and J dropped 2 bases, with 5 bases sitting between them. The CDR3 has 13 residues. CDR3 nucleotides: TGCAGTGCTAGGGCCCCTGGGGCCAACGTCCTGACTTTC. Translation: CSARAPGANVLTF.

The CDR3 bases are TGCGCCAGCAGCTTGGCACTACCCGGGACAGGATTCCGCTATGGCTACACCTTC. It specifies CASSLALPGTGFRYGYTF. V gene TRBV5-1 combines with J gene TRBJ1-2; 8 bases align to TRBD1. J lost 4 bases, V lost 0 bases, and 14 bases had no gene match. The V gene's germline CDR1 is SGHRS and CDR2 YFSETQ. This CDR3 has 18 amino acids.

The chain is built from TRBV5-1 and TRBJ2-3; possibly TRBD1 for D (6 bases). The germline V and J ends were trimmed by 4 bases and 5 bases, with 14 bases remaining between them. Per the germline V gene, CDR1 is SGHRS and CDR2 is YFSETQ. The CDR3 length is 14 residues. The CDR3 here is CASSPGTTQDTQYF. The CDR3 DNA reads TGCGCCAGCAGCCCCGGGACAACCCAAGATACGCAGTATTTT.

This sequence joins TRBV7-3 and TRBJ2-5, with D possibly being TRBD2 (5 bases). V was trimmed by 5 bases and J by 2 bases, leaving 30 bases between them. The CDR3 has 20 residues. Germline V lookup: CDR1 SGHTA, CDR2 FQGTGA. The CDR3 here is CASSLQGLRRVGTGQETQYF. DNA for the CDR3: TGTGCCAGCAGCCTACAAGGGTTGCGTAGGGTAGGCACGGGGCAAGAGACCCAGTACTTC. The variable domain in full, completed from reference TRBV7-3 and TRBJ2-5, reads GAGVSQTPSNKVTEKGKYVELRCDPISGHTALYWYRQSLGQGPEFLIYFQGTGAADDSGLPNDRFFAVRPEGSVSTLKIQRTERGDSAVYLCASSLQGLRRVGTGQETQYFGPGTRLLVL.

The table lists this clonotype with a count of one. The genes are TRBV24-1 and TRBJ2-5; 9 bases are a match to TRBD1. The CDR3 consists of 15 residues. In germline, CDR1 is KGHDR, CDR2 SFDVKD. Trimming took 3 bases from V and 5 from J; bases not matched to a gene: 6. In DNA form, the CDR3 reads TGTGCCACCAGTGATCCTGCCGGGACAGGGGAGACCCAGTACTTC. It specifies CATSDPAGTGETQYF.

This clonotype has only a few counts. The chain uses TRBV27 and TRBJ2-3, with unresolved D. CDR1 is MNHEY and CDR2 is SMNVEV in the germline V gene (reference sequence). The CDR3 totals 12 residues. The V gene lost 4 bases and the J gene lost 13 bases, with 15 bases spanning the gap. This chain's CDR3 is CASSSRAAREYF. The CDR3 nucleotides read TGTGCCAGCAGTTCGCGAGCAGCGAGAGAGTATTTT.

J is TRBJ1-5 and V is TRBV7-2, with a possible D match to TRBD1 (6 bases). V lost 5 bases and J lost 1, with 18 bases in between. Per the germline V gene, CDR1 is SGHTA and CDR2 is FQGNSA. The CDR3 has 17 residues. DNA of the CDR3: TGTGCCAGCAGCCACCGGCGGGGGGGGGCGAGCAATCAGCCCCAGCATTTT. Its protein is CASSHRRGGASNQPQHF.

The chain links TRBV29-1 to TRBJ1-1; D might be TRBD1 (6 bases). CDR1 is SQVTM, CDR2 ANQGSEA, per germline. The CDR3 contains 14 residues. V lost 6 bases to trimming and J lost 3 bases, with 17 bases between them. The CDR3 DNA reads TGCAGCGTGCTCGGGGGCGGAGGGGACACTGAAGCTTTCTTT. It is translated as CSVLGGGGDTEAFF.

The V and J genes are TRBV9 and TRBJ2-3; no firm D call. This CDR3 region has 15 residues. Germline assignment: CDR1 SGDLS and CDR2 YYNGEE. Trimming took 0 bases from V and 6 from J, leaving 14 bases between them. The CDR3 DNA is TGTGCCAGCAGCGTAGCACCGGGTATTGGGGATACGCAGTATTTT. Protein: CASSVAPGIGDTQYF.

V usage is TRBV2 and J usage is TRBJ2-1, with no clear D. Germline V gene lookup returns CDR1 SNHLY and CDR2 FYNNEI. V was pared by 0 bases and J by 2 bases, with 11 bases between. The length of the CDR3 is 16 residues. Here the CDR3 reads CASSEAPGQAYNEQFF. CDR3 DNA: TGTGCCAGCAGTGAAGCGCCCGGCCAAGCCTACAATGAGCAGTTCTTC.

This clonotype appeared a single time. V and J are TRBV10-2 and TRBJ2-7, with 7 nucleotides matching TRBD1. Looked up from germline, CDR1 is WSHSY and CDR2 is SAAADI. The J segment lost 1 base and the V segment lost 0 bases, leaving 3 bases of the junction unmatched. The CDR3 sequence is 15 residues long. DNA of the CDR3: TGCGCCAGCAGTGAGTCCCCAGGGGGTTCCTACGAGCAGTACTTC. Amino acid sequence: CASSESPGGSYEQYF.

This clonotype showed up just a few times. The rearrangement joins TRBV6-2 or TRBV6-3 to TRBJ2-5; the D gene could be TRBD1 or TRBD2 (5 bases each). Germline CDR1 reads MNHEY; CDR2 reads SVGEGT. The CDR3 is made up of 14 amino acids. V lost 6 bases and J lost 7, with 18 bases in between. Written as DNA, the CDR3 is TGTGCCAGCAGACTCGCCGGGACGGCGGGGACCCAGTACTTC. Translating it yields CASRLAGTAGTQYF.

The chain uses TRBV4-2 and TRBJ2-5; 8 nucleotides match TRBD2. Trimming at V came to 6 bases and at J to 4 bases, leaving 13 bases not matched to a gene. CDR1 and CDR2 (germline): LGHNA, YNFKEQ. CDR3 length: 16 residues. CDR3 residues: CASRETGRGAIETQYF. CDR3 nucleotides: TGTGCCAGCAGGGAAACAGGGCGGGGGGCCATAGAGACCCAGTACTTC.

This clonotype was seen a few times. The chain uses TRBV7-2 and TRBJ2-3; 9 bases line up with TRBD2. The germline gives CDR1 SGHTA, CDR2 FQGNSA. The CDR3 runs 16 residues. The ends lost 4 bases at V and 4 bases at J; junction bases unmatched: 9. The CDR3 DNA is TGTGCCAGCAGCTCAACCTTCAGCGGGGGGCCAGATACGCAGTATTTT. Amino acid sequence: CASSSTFSGGPDTQYF.

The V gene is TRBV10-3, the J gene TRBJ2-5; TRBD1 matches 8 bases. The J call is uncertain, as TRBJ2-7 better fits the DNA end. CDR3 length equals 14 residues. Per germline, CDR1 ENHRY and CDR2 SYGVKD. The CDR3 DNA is TGTGCCTCCGGGGCCGGGACAGGTGTGGACGAGCAGTACTTC. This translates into CASGAGTGVDEQYF.

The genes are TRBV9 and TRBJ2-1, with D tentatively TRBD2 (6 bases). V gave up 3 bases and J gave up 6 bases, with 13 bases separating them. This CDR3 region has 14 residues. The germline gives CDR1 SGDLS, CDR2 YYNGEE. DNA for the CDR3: TGTGCCAGCAGCGAAAGCGGGCTACTCAATGAGCAGTTCTTC. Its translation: CASSESGLLNEQFF.

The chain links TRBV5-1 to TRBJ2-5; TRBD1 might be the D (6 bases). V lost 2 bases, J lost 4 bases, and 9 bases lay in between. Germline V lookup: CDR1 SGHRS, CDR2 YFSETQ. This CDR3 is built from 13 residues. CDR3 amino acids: CASSFQGSETQYF. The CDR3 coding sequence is TGCGCCAGCAGCTTCCAGGGGTCAGAGACCCAGTACTTC.

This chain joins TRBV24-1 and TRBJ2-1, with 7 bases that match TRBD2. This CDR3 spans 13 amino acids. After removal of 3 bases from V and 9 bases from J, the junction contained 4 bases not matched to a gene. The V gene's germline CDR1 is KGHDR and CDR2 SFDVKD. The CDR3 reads CATSDMWGGEQFF. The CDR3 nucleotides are TGTGCCACCAGTGATATGTGGGGGGGTGAGCAGTTCTTC.

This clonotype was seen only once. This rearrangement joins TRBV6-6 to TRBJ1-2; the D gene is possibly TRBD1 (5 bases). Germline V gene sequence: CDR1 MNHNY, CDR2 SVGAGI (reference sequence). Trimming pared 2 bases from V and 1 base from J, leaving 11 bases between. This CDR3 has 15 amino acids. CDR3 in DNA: TGTGCCAGCAGTTACCCCGACAGTAATAACTATGGCTACACCTTC. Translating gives CASSYPDSNNYGYTF.